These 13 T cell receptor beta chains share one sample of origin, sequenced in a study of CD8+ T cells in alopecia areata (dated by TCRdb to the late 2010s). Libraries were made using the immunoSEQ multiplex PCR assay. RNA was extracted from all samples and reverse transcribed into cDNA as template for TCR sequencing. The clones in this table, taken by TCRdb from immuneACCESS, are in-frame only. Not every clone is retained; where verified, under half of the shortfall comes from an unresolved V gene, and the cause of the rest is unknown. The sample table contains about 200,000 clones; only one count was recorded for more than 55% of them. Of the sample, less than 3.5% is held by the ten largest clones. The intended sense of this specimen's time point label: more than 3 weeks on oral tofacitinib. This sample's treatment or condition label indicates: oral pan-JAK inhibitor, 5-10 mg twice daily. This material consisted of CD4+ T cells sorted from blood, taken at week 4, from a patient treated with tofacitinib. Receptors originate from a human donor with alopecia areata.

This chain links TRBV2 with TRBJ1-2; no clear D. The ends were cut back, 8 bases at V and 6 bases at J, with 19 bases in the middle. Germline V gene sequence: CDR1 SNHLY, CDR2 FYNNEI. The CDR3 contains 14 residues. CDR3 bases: TGTGCCAGCGTCGTTCAGCCAGAGCTTCATGGCTACACCTTC. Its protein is CASVVQPELHGYTF.

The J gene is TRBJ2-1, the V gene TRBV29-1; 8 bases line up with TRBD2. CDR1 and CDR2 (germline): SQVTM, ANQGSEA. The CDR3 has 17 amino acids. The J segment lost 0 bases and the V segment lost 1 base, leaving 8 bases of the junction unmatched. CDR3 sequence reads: CSVEVGPGGSSYNEQFF. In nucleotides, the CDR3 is TGCAGCGTTGAAGTGGGCCCGGGGGGGTCCTCCTACAATGAGCAGTTCTTC.

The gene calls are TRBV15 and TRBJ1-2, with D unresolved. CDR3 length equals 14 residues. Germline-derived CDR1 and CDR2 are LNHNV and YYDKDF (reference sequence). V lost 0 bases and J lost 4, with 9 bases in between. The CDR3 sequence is CATSRDLPIYGYTF. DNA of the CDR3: TGTGCCACCAGCAGAGATCTCCCCATCTATGGCTACACCTTC.

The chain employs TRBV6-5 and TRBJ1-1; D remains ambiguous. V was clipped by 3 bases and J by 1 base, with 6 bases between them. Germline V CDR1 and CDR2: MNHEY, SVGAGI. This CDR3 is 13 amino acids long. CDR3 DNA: TGTGCCAGCAGTTATCTAGAGAACACTGAAGCTTTCTTT. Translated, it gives CASSYLENTEAFF.

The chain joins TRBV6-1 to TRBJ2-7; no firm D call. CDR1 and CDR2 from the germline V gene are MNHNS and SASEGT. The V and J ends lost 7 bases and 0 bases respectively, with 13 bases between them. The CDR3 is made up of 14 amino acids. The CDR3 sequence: CASTGRFSSYEQYF. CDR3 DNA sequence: TGTGCCAGCACTGGCCGTTTCAGCTCCTACGAGCAGTACTTC.

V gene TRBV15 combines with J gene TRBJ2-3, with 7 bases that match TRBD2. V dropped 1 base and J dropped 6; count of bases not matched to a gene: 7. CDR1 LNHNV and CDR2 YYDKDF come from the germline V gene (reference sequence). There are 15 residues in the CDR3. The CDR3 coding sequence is TGTGCCACCAGCAGAGGTGTCGGGGGGTTGGATACGCAGTATTTT. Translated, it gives CATSRGVGGLDTQYF. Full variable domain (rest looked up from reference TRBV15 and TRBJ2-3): DAMVIQNPRYQVTQFGKPVTLSCSQTLNHNVMYWYQQKSSQAPKLLFHYYDKDFNNEADTPDNFQSRRPNTSFCFLDIRSPGLGDTAMYLCATSRGVGGLDTQYFGPGTRLTVL.

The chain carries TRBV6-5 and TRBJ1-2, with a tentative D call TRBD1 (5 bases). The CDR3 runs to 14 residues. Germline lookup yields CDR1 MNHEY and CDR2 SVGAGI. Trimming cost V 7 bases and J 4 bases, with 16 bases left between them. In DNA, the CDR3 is TGTGCCAGCACTAGGCCTGACAGTACCTATGGCTACACCTTC. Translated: CASTRPDSTYGYTF.

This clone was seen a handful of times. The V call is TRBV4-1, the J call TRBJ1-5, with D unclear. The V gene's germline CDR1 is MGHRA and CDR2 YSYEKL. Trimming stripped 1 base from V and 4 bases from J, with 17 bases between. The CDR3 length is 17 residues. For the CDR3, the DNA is TGCGCCAGCAGCCAAGCTATCCAAGGGATTGGTAATCAGCCCCAGCATTTT. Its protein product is CASSQAIQGIGNQPQHF.

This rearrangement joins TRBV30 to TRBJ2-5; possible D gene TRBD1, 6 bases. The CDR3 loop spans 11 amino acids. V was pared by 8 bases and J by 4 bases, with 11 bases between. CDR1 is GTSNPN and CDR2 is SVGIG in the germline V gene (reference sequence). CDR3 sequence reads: CAGGRGETQYF. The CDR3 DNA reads TGTGCCGGCGGCAGGGGAGAGACCCAGTACTTC.

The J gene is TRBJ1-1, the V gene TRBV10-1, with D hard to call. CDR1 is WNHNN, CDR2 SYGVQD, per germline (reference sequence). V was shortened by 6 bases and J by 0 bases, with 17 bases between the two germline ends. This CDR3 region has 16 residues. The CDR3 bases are TGCGCCAGCAGCCTCCCCGGCGGGGTCATGAACACTGAAGCTTTCTTT. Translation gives CASSLPGGVMNTEAFF.

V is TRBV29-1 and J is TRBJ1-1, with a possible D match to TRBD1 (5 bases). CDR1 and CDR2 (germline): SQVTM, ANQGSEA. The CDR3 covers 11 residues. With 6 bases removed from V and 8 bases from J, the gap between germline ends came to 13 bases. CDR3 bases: TGCAGCGTGGCAGCAGGGCTCGAAGCTTTCTTT. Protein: CSVAAGLEAFF. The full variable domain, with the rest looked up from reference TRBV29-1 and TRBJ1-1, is SAVISQKPSRDICQRGTSLTIQCQVDSQVTMMFWYRQQPGQSLTLIATANQGSEATYESGFVIDKFPISRPNLTFSTLTVSNMSPEDSSIYLCSVAAGLEAFFGQGTRLTVV.

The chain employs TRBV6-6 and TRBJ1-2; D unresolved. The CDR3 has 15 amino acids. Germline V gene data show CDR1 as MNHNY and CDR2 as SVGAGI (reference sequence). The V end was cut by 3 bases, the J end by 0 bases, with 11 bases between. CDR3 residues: CASSYLSGANYGYTF. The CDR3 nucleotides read TGTGCCAGCAGTTATCTCTCTGGCGCTAACTATGGCTACACCTTC.

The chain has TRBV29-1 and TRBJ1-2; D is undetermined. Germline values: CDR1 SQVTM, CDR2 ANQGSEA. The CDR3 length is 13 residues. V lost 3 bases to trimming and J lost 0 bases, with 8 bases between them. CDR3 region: CSVDRRANYGYTF. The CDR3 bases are TGCAGCGTTGATAGGAGAGCTAACTATGGCTACACCTTC.